The 32 T cell receptor beta chains listed next were all sequenced from one sample in a study of beta chain features in type 1 diabetes. No antigen has been identified for these receptors. Notes on the study in general: TCRB CDR3s were moderately but significantly shorter in Type 1 diabetes patients in all four CD4+ subsets.

The whole isolated RNA underwent reverse transcription, so sequencing captured expressed TCRB transcripts. Sequencing used immunoSEQ multiplex PCR; TCRdb keeps in-frame clones, though not all of them. Here the sample spans 630,000 or so clones, over 12% being singletons. Material: naive CD4+ T cells from blood. The receptors were sampled from a man aged 18 to 35 with type 1 diabetes.

A few counts support this clone. The V and J genes are TRBV29-1 and TRBJ2-1, with no clear D. The V gene lost 6 bases and the J gene lost 2 bases, with 17 bases spanning the gap. Germline lookup yields CDR1 SQVTM and CDR2 ANQGSEA. The CDR3 contains 15 residues. The CDR3 is CSVLPRPEPYNEQFF. CDR3 DNA sequence: TGCAGCGTCTTGCCAAGGCCGGAACCCTACAATGAGCAGTTCTTC.

This clone has just a few counts. Here the CDR3 reads CASSPQDLSYNEQFF. CDR3 bases: TGTGCCAGTAGCCCACAGGACCTCTCCTACAATGAGCAGTTCTTC. This chain joins TRBV19 and TRBJ2-1; TRBD1 might be the D (5 bases). The V and J ends lost 6 bases and 0 bases respectively, with 12 bases between them. CDR1 LNHDA and CDR2 SQIVND come from the germline V gene (reference sequence). The CDR3 runs 15 residues.

This clone appeared a few times. The rearrangement links TRBV9 to TRBJ1-4, with D maybe TRBD1 (6 bases). The CDR3 is made up of 13 amino acids. CDR1 and CDR2 from the germline V gene are SGDLS and YYNGEE. Trimming cost V 0 bases and J 8 bases, with 8 bases left between them. CDR3 loop: CASSVVGQEKLFF. CDR3 DNA: TGTGCCAGCAGCGTAGTGGGACAAGAAAAACTGTTTTTT.

The chain's CDR3 is CASSLEGGSYNEQFF. The CDR3 DNA sequence: TGTGCCAGCAGCTTAGAGGGAGGGTCCTACAATGAGCAGTTCTTC. This sequence joins TRBV7-9 and TRBJ2-1, with 7 bases matching TRBD2. With V trimmed by 1 base and J by 1 base, 1 base remained unmatched. The CDR3 consists of 15 residues. Germline CDR1 reads SEHNR; CDR2 reads FQNEAQ (reference sequence). The full variable domain, in which reference TRBV7-9 and TRBJ2-1 provide the parts outside the CDR3, is DTGVSQNPRHKITKRGQNVTFRCDPISEHNRLYWYRQTLGQGPEFLTYFQNEAQLEKSRLLSDRFSAERPKGSFSTLEIQRTEQGDSAMYLCASSLEGGSYNEQFFGPGTRLTVL.

This clone has a handful of counts. This rearrangement joins TRBV11-2 to TRBJ2-1; weak D call: TRBD2 (6 bases). The CDR3 is 15 residues long. Germline CDR1 is SGHAT and CDR2 is FQNNGV. Trimming took 2 bases from V and 10 from J, leaving 18 bases between them. For the CDR3, the DNA is TGTGCCAGCAGCTTATTGGGAGGACCGTCTAAGGAGCAGTTCTTC. This sequence encodes CASSLLGGPSKEQFF.

This clone was seen repeatedly, ten times or more. The rearrangement links TRBV2 to TRBJ1-1; no firm D call. This CDR3 region has 10 residues. With 5 bases removed from V and 3 bases from J, the gap between germline ends came to 1 base. The germline V gene has CDR1 SNHLY and CDR2 FYNNEI. The DNA of the CDR3 is TGTGCCAGCAGTTACACTGAAGCTTTCTTT. This gives the protein CASSYTEAFF.

This clone has just a few counts. This chain joins TRBV5-1 and TRBJ2-3; TRBD2 is a possible D gene (6 bases). The CDR3 totals 15 residues. The V end was cut by 2 bases, the J end by 0 bases, with 10 bases between. Germline-derived CDR1 and CDR2 are SGHRS and YFSETQ. Here the CDR3 DNA reads TGCGCCAGCAGCTTTCGCGGGGTCAGCACAGATACGCAGTATTTT. This encodes CASSFRGVSTDTQYF.

The chain employs TRBV30 and TRBJ2-1; either TRBD1 or TRBD2 may supply D (5 bases each). Between the trimmed V and J ends, which lost 3 bases and 7 bases, there was a span of 10 bases. CDR3 size: 12 residues. Germline CDR1 reads GTSNPN; CDR2 reads SVGIG (reference sequence). The CDR3 DNA follows: TGTGCCTGGAGACTAGAGGGGAATGAGCAGTTCTTC. As protein: CAWRLEGNEQFF.

A few counts support this clone. This sequence joins TRBV2 and TRBJ1-2; TRBD1 matches at 7 bases. CDR3 length: 14 residues. V shed 2 bases, J shed 3 bases, and the junction held 3 bases outside the gene matches. The germline CDR1 and CDR2 sequences are SNHLY and FYNNEI. This CDR3 is CASSERDRDYGYTF. For the CDR3, the DNA is TGTGCCAGCAGTGAAAGGGACAGAGACTATGGCTACACCTTC.

The chain carries TRBV2 and TRBJ1-3, with D hard to call. Germline V CDR1 and CDR2: SNHLY, FYNNEI. Trimming took off 5 bases at V and 0 bases at J, with 8 bases between the two ends. The CDR3 is 14 residues long. The CDR3, as DNA: TGTGCCAGCAGTTCAGGAGGCTCTGGAAACACCATATATTTT. Its protein is CASSSGGSGNTIYF. Using reference TRBV2 and TRBJ1-3 for the parts outside the CDR3, the full variable domain is EPEVTQTPSHQVTQMGQEVILRCVPISNHLYFYWYRQILGQKVEFLVSFYNNEISEKSEIFDDQFSVERPDGSNFTLKIRSTKLEDSAMYFCASSSGGSGNTIYFGEGSWLTVV.

The chain links TRBV25-1 to TRBJ2-2, with D tentatively TRBD1 or TRBD2 (5 bases each). Trimming removed 6 bases at V and 3 bases at J, with 11 bases between. Germline CDR1 MGHDK, CDR2 SYGVNS. This CDR3 has 14 residues. The CDR3 region is CASSGDGDTGELFF. As DNA, the CDR3 is TGTGCCAGCAGCGGGGACGGAGACACCGGGGAGCTGTTTTTT. The complete variable domain, with remaining parts taken from reference TRBV25-1 and TRBJ2-2, reads EADIYQTPRYLVIGTGKKITLECSQTMGHDKMYWYQQDPGMELHLIHYSYGVNSTEKGDLSSESTVSRIRTEHFPLTLESARPSHTSQYLCASSGDGDTGELFFGEGSRLTVL.

This clone was detected only a few times. The chain has TRBV10-3 and TRBJ1-5; D is unresolved. V was pared by 6 bases and J by 7 bases, with 10 bases between. This CDR3 is 12 amino acids long. Germline-derived CDR1 and CDR2 are ENHRY and SYGVKD. CDR3 DNA sequence: TGTGCCATCAGCCTCGGGAGGCAGCCCCAGCATTTT. Protein: CAISLGRQPQHF.

This clone has more than one count but fewer than ten. The V and J genes are TRBV30 and TRBJ1-5, with no clear D. The CDR3 has 13 residues. V lost 2 bases, J lost 1 base, and 6 bases lay in between. The germline V gene has CDR1 GTSNPN and CDR2 SVGIG (reference sequence). This CDR3 reads CAWSFRSNQPQHF. CDR3 bases: TGTGCCTGGAGTTTTCGAAGCAATCAGCCCCAGCATTTT.

Only a few counts were recorded for this clone. The chain links TRBV13 to TRBJ2-7, with D perhaps given as TRBD1 or TRBD2 (5 bases each). This CDR3 region has 13 residues. V dropped 4 bases and J dropped 0 bases, with 7 bases sitting between them. CDR1 and CDR2 from the germline V gene are PRHDT and FYEKMQ (reference sequence). The CDR3 region has the DNA TGTGCCAGCAGCTCGGGACGCTCCTACGAGCAGTACTTC. Translation gives CASSSGRSYEQYF.

The CDR3 bases are TGTGCCAGCAGCCCAAGCAGGGAGGTGACCCAGTACTTC. Its translation is CASSPSREVTQYF. The rearrangement links TRBV7-2 to TRBJ2-5, with a possible D match to TRBD2 (6 bases). V was pared by 5 bases and J by 7 bases, with 14 bases between. The CDR3 contains 13 residues. The germline CDR1 and CDR2 sequences are SGHTA and FQGNSA. The full variable domain, its missing parts supplied by reference TRBV7-2 and TRBJ2-5, is GAGVSQSPSNKVTEKGKDVELRCDPISGHTALYWYRQSLGQGLEFLIYFQGNSAPDKSGLPSDRFSAERTGGSVSTLTIQRTQQEDSAVYLCASSPSREVTQYFGPGTRLLVL.

The chain's CDR3 is CSVSTRIETQYF. CDR3 DNA sequence: TGCAGCGTCTCAACGAGGATAGAGACCCAGTACTTC. The chain joins TRBV29-1 to TRBJ2-5; no firm D call. Trimming removed 6 bases from V and 4 bases from J, with 12 bases in between. The germline gives CDR1 SQVTM, CDR2 ANQGSEA. The CDR3 spans 12 residues.

The chain combines TRBV7-9 with TRBJ2-7; 7 nucleotides align to TRBD1. Germline assignment: CDR1 SEHNR and CDR2 FQNEAQ (reference sequence). CDR3 length: 15 residues. The J segment lost 4 bases and the V segment lost 0 bases, leaving 6 bases of the junction unmatched. Written as DNA, the CDR3 is TGTGCCAGCAGCTTAGCCTGGGACAGCAAATACGAGCAGTACTTC. It yields the protein CASSLAWDSKYEQYF.

This sequence joins TRBV30 and TRBJ1-1; TRBD1 matches 7 bases. CDR3 length: 15 residues. CDR1 and CDR2 (germline): GTSNPN, SVGIG (reference sequence). Trimming removed 0 bases from V and 5 bases from J; junction bases left unmatched: 9. The CDR3 DNA sequence: TGTGCCTGGAGTGTACAGGCAGGGGGTTGGACTGAAGCTTTCTTT. It specifies CAWSVQAGGWTEAFF.

The CDR3 region has the DNA TGTGCCAGCAGTGGAACAGGGTTTGAGAATCAGCCCCAGCATTTT. This translates into CASSGTGFENQPQHF. This chain links TRBV25-1 with TRBJ1-5; tentative D call: TRBD1 (6 bases). V dropped 4 bases and J dropped 4 bases, with 14 bases sitting between them. This CDR3 has 15 residues. CDR1 is MGHDK and CDR2 is SYGVNS in the germline V gene.

The chain couples TRBV7-2 to TRBJ2-1, with a possible D match to TRBD1 (6 bases). The CDR3 extends over 14 amino acids. V dropped 6 bases and J dropped 1 base, with 10 bases sitting between them. Per germline, CDR1 SGHTA and CDR2 FQGNSA. CDR3 sequence reads: CASRNGQSYNEQFF. In DNA, the CDR3 is TGTGCCAGCAGGAACGGACAGTCCTACAATGAGCAGTTCTTC.

V gene TRBV7-3 combines with J gene TRBJ1-3; D remains unclear. Germline V gene lookup returns CDR1 SGHTA and CDR2 FQGTGA. The CDR3 consists of 15 residues. Trimming took 5 bases from V and 0 from J, leaving 11 bases between them. As DNA, the CDR3 is TGTGCCAGCAGCCAGGTCGGCAGCTCTGGAAACACCATATATTTT. Protein: CASSQVGSSGNTIYF.

In this sample, this clone turned up a few times. This chain uses TRBV2 with TRBJ2-2, with D uncertain. Germline values: CDR1 SNHLY, CDR2 FYNNEI. The CDR3 runs to 14 residues. V was trimmed by 4 bases and J by 3 bases, leaving 9 bases between them. CDR3 in amino acids: CASSGNRDTGELFF. As DNA, the CDR3 is TGTGCCAGCAGTGGGAATCGCGACACCGGGGAGCTGTTTTTT.

This clone was observed a few times. The rearrangement joins TRBV6-5 to TRBJ2-1; D is perhaps TRBD1 or TRBD2 (6 bases each). The CDR3 loop spans 13 amino acids. Germline values: CDR1 MNHEY, CDR2 SVGAGI. Trimming took 4 bases from V and 9 from J, leaving 13 bases between them. CDR3 in amino acids: CASSLLGGGEQFF. In DNA, the CDR3 is TGTGCCAGCAGTTTACTAGGGGGAGGTGAGCAGTTCTTC.

The chain has TRBV6-1 and TRBJ1-6; D uncertain. Trimming took 6 bases from V and 9 from J, leaving 15 bases between them. CDR3 length: 14 residues. The germline CDR1 and CDR2 sequences are MNHNS and SASEGT. CDR3 DNA: TGTGCCAGCAGGCCCCCACGGCTGGGTTCACCCCTCCACTTT. It yields the protein CASRPPRLGSPLHF.

To note about this clone: In the same sample, other DNA sequences code for this CDR3. The chain recombines TRBV9 with TRBJ2-3; perhaps D is TRBD1 or TRBD2 (6 bases each). The V gene's germline CDR1 is SGDLS and CDR2 YYNGEE. The germline V and J ends were trimmed by 0 bases and 4 bases, with 9 bases remaining between them. CDR3 length: 14 amino acids. The CDR3 protein is CASSVAGAADTQYF. The CDR3 DNA follows: TGTGCCAGCAGCGTAGCGGGGGCCGCAGATACGCAGTATTTT.

This chain connects TRBV30 to TRBJ2-1, with 10 bases lining up with TRBD1. The germline V gene has CDR1 GTSNPN and CDR2 SVGIG (reference sequence). This CDR3 has 16 residues. The trim removed 3 bases at V and 6 bases at J, leaving 11 bases unmatched. CDR3 sequence reads: CAWRGPWGTGVNEQFF. CDR3 nucleotides: TGTGCCTGGAGAGGGCCTTGGGGGACAGGGGTCAATGAGCAGTTCTTC.

This clone was picked up a small number of times. The CDR3 here is CASRHGTGAETQYF. Here the CDR3 DNA reads TGTGCCAGCAGACACGGGACAGGGGCAGAGACCCAGTACTTC. The rearrangement uses TRBV6-1 and TRBJ2-5; 10 bases match TRBD1. The CDR3 has 14 residues. Germline trimming cut 6 bases from V and 4 bases from J; bases unmatched to any gene: 5. Per the germline V gene, CDR1 is MNHNS and CDR2 is SASEGT.

This clone has a handful of counts. V gene TRBV5-4 combines with J gene TRBJ1-1; 10 bases are shared with TRBD1. CDR3 length: 15 residues. Per the germline V gene, CDR1 is SGHNT and CDR2 is YYREEE (reference sequence). V trimming: 1 base; J trimming: 6 bases; junction bases outside the gene matches: 6. For the CDR3, the DNA is TGTGCCAGCAGCTTGAGACAGGGGGCGAGGGCTGAAGCTTTCTTT. Encoded protein: CASSLRQGARAEAFF.

This CDR3 reads CASSEHRGSSYNEQFF. The DNA for the CDR3 is TGCGCCAGCAGCGAACACAGGGGGAGCTCCTACAATGAGCAGTTCTTC. The gene calls are TRBV5-1 and TRBJ2-1, with 8 bases lining up with TRBD1. CDR3 size: 16 residues. Germline loops: CDR1 SGHRS, CDR2 YFSETQ. Trimming removed 4 bases from V and 0 bases from J; junction bases left unmatched: 6.

This chain uses TRBV25-1 with TRBJ2-2; either TRBD1 or TRBD2 may fit D (5 bases each). V lost 6 bases and J 0 bases, leaving 14 bases between the germline ends. This CDR3 spans 16 amino acids. CDR1 is MGHDK, CDR2 SYGVNS, per germline. CDR3 DNA sequence: TGTGCCAGCAGACCCCGTCGGGGCCCGAACACCGGGGAGCTGTTTTTT. This gives the protein CASRPRRGPNTGELFF.

The chain carries TRBV4-2 and TRBJ1-1, with D perhaps matching TRBD1 (5 bases). The CDR3 totals 15 residues. The ends were cut back, 0 bases at V and 11 bases at J, with 19 bases in the middle. Germline V gene lookup returns CDR1 LGHNA and CDR2 YNFKEQ. The CDR3 DNA is TGTGCCAGCAGCCAAGATAGGACATACGGGCAGGCCGCTTTCTTT. Its protein product is CASSQDRTYGQAAFF.

V and J are TRBV4-2 and TRBJ2-1; 10 bases fit TRBD2. The CDR3 sequence is 14 residues long. Germline V lookup: CDR1 LGHNA, CDR2 YNFKEQ. Trimming cost V 0 bases and J 13 bases; bases outside gene matches: 6. This CDR3 is CASSQDPLAGFQFF. The CDR3 DNA reads TGTGCCAGCAGCCAAGATCCACTAGCGGGATTCCAGTTCTTC.